These T cell receptor beta chains were read from a single sample in a study of T cell responses to AZD1222 COVID-19 vaccine. Sequencing was performed with immunoSEQ multiplex PCR; in TCRdb, only in-frame clones are kept and a portion is missing. This repertoire shows roughly 120,000 clones, about nine tenths found once; its top ten account for about 8%. The input for sequencing was peripheral blood, taken 28 days after the second AZD1222 dose. The receptors originated from an adult who received the AZD1222 COVID-19 vaccine. Both conserved end residues are part of each CDR3. A D gene is named only where the DNA matches it firmly. Rows give clone size only sometimes, using once, few, many, or a class for an expanded clone.

CASSFGHNYGYTF,TGTGCCAGCAGTTTCGGGCACAACTATGGCTACACCTTC,.,.,TRBV28,TRBJ1-2
CASSPTGYNYGYTF,TGTGCCAGCAGCCCCACAGGGTATAACTATGGCTACACCTTC,.,.,TRBV14,TRBJ1-2
CASSQRSGDSQPQHF,TGTGCCAGCAGCCAACGTTCAGGGGATAGTCAGCCCCAGCATTTT,.,.,TRBV7-8,TRBJ1-5
CASSSRTSGGSDEQFF,TGTGCCAGCAGCTCCAGGACTAGCGGGGGATCGGATGAGCAGTTCTTC,TRBD2,.,TRBV7-8,TRBJ2-1
CASSPSSALYNEQFF,TGTGCCAGCAGTCCATCTAGCGCCCTCTACAATGAGCAGTTCTTC,.,.,TRBV11-3,TRBJ2-1
CASSFLAGSTDTQYF,TGTGCCAGCAGCTTTCTAGCGGGGAGCACAGATACGCAGTATTTT,TRBD2,once,TRBV7-2,TRBJ2-3
CASSLSERDYGYTF,TGTGCCAGCAGTCTATCAGAGAGGGACTATGGCTACACCTTC,.,.,TRBV27,TRBJ1-2
CASRDVLPSRTDTQYF,TGTGCCAGCAGGGACGTGCTCCCGAGCCGCACAGATACGCAGTATTTT,.,.,TRBV28,TRBJ2-3
CASSYPSGGPSGNTDTQYF,TGTGCCAGCAGTTATCCTAGCGGGGGGCCCTCCGGGAACACAGATACGCAGTATTTT,TRBD2,.,TRBV6-2/TRBV6-3,TRBJ2-3
CASSQSTGQAFF,TGTGCCAGCAGCCAATCCACAGGGCAAGCTTTCTTT,.,.,TRBV3-1/TRBV3-2,TRBJ1-1
CASSRPGQGFYGYTF,TGTGCCAGCTCACGACCGGGACAGGGGTTCTATGGCTACACCTTC,TRBD1,once,TRBV18,TRBJ1-2
CASSQEGLLRTDTQYF,TGTGCCAGCAGCCAAGAGGGGCTACTTCGCACAGATACGCAGTATTTT,.,.,TRBV4-2,TRBJ2-3
CASSGGTALGSGNTIYF,TGTGCCAGCAGTGGGGGGACAGCTCTAGGCTCTGGAAACACCATATATTTT,TRBD1,once,TRBV2,TRBJ1-3
CATSRGRGVENEQFF,TGTGCCACCAGCAGAGGTAGGGGAGTCGAGAATGAGCAGTTCTTC,.,.,TRBV15,TRBJ2-1
CASGGRATFSGNTIYF,TGTGCCAGTGGCGGGCGGGCAACATTCTCTGGAAACACCATATATTTT,.,.,TRBV19,TRBJ1-3
CATSREWGRGKSYEQYF,TGTGCCACCAGCAGAGAATGGGGCAGGGGTAAATCCTACGAGCAGTACTTC,.,.,TRBV15,TRBJ2-7
CASKPGPTSGYNEQFF,TGTGCCAGTAAACCAGGGCCGACTAGCGGGTACAATGAGCAGTTCTTC,TRBD2,.,TRBV19,TRBJ2-1
CASSETGYTGELFF,TGTGCCAGCAGTGAGACCGGTTACACCGGGGAGCTGTTTTTT,.,.,TRBV25-1,TRBJ2-2
CASTSRGTDTQYF,TGTGCCAGCACTTCCCGGGGCACAGATACGCAGTATTTT,.,.,TRBV12-3/TRBV12-4,TRBJ2-3
CASSFLAEQFF,TGTGCCAGCAGTTTCCTAGCGGAGCAGTTCTTC,.,.,TRBV12-3/TRBV12-4,TRBJ2-1
CATSSRRGSDQPQHF,TGTGCCACCAGCAGTCGCCGGGGCTCAGATCAGCCCCAGCATTTT,.,.,TRBV15,TRBJ1-5
CSVDGTENNNEQFF,TGCAGCGTGGACGGGACAGAAAATAACAATGAGCAGTTCTTC,TRBD1,.,TRBV29-1,TRBJ2-1
CASSPRGATYNQPQHF,TGTGCCAGTAGTCCGCGCGGGGCCACCTATAATCAGCCCCAGCATTTT,.,.,TRBV19,TRBJ1-5
CASSPLASGRNTGELFF,TGTGCCAGCAGCCCCTTAGCAAGCGGGAGGAACACCGGGGAGCTGTTTTTT,TRBD2,.,TRBV5-6,TRBJ2-2
CASSLARVGETQYF,TGTGCCAGCAGCTTAGCCCGGGTCGGAGAGACCCAGTACTTC,.,.,TRBV11-3,TRBJ2-5